This TCR beta chain originates from a study of low-dose radiotherapy and immunotherapy resistance in tumors. Sample time point: after trial treatment. The sample's treatment: LDRT plus nivolumab, ipilimumab, low-dose cyclophosphamide and aspirin (RACIN trial). This clonotype has at least ten counts. This CDR3 spans 14 amino acids. The V gene's germline CDR1 is MNHNS and CDR2 SASEGT. V was trimmed by 3 bases and J by 0 bases, leaving 6 bases between them. With TRAV- and TRBV-specific primers, first-strand cDNA was made, covering the alpha and beta chains. TCRs were amplified for approximately 21 PCR cycles with a constant-region primer and V-primer adapter. The isolated mRNA underwent amplification through in vitro transcription. TCRdb processed the reads anew with MiXCR; each CDR3 protein has one entry. The sample lists approximately 100,000 distinct CDR3 sequences, around 21% seen once, with 4.1% in the top ten.

The sample here was PBMCs, taken after low-dose radiotherapy plus immunotherapy. The clonotype comes from a male donor with prostate cancer. This sequence joins TRBV6-1 and TRBJ1-5; D gene uncertain. For the CDR3, the DNA is TGTGCCAGCAGTGAGGGATATAGCAATCAGCCCCAGCATTTT. Amino acid sequence: CASSEGYSNQPQHF.